The next 27 T cell receptor beta chains were all read from a single sample in a study of T-cell reconstitution after alpha-beta-depleted transplantation in children. Library preparation (for TCRbeta) was performed with unique molecular identifiers. TCRdb independently ran MiXCR on the PCR reads; one entry per CDR3 protein. The table has 450,000 to 700,000 distinct CDR3 sequences, 27% seen once. The source was PBMCs, collected before TCRalphabeta/CD19-depleted stem cell transplant. The origin of the receptors is a boy under two years old with Wiskott-Aldrich syndrome, due to receive a stem cell transplant.

The count of this clonotype is one. The V and J genes are TRBV20-1 and TRBJ2-1; D may be TRBD1 or TRBD2 (6 bases each). In germline, CDR1 is DFQATT, CDR2 SNEGSKA (reference sequence). This CDR3 has 16 residues. The germline V and J ends were trimmed by 0 bases and 3 bases, with 15 bases remaining between them. Here the CDR3 DNA reads TGCAGTGCTAGAGATTTAGGGGGGAGTGGCTACAATGAGCAGTTCTTC. Residues: CSARDLGGSGYNEQFF.

This clonotype occurred a few times. The V call is TRBV7-9, the J call TRBJ2-5; D is unresolved. The germline gives CDR1 SEHNR, CDR2 FQNEAQ (reference sequence). The CDR3 sequence is 17 residues long. Trimming took 5 bases from V and 1 from J, leaving 20 bases between them. CDR3 protein: CASSPSSLRRTQETQYF. CDR3 in DNA: TGTGCCAGCAGCCCAAGTTCTTTACGGAGAACCCAAGAGACCCAGTACTTC.

The sample holds a few counts of this clonotype. The CDR3 region has the DNA TGCAGTGCTAGTAGGGCAACCGGGGAGCTGTTTTTT. Amino acids: CSASRATGELFF. V usage is TRBV20-1 and J usage is TRBJ2-2; D call uncertain. The CDR3 consists of 12 residues. Looked up from germline, CDR1 is DFQATT and CDR2 is SNEGSKA (reference sequence). V was trimmed by 3 bases and J by 5 bases, leaving 7 bases between them.

The chain is built from TRBV5-1 and TRBJ2-3; 7 nucleotides align to TRBD2. The V gene's germline CDR1 is SGHRS and CDR2 YFSETQ. V was pared by 0 bases and J by 10 bases, with 11 bases of the junction left unmatched. The CDR3 totals 15 residues. The CDR3 spells CASSLVASGPRAQYF. In DNA, the CDR3 is TGCGCCAGCAGCTTGGTGGCTAGCGGTCCTAGGGCGCAGTATTTT.

In its sample, this clonotype was seen a few times. The chain couples TRBV28 to TRBJ1-5, with D possibly matching TRBD1 (6 bases). The length of the CDR3 is 15 residues. Looked up from germline, CDR1 is MDHEN and CDR2 is SYDVKM. The V end was cut by 3 bases, the J end by 2 bases, with 11 bases between. The DNA for the CDR3 is TGTGCCAGCAGTTTTAGGGGGACGGGCAATCAGCCCCAGCATTTT. It yields the protein CASSFRGTGNQPQHF.

This clonotype was detected only a few times. The chain combines TRBV12-3 or TRBV12-4 with TRBJ2-7, with 8 bases that match TRBD1. J was trimmed by 6 bases and V by 0 bases; bases with no gene match: 4. There are 14 residues in the CDR3. The CDR3 reads CASSLAGTGGEQYF. CDR3 nucleotides: TGTGCCAGCAGTTTAGCCGGGACAGGCGGCGAGCAGTACTTC.

This sequence joins TRBV20-1 and TRBJ1-3; D is unclear. V was cut by 0 bases and J by 4 bases, with 13 bases left in between. The CDR3 covers 15 residues. CDR1 and CDR2 (germline): DFQATT, SNEGSKA (reference sequence). CDR3 nucleotides: TGCAGTGCTAGAGATCATCGTTCAGGAGGAAACACCATATATTTT. As protein: CSARDHRSGGNTIYF.

The chain combines TRBV12-3 or TRBV12-4 with TRBJ2-7; possible D gene TRBD2, 5 bases. The CDR3 spans 14 residues. V lost 7 bases, J lost 5 bases, and 18 bases lay in between. CDR3 protein: CASTSGLGGHEQYF. The CDR3 DNA follows: TGTGCCAGCACCTCCGGACTGGGCGGCCACGAGCAGTACTTC.

V usage is TRBV5-1 and J usage is TRBJ2-1; 7 bases match TRBD2. CDR3 size: 17 residues. V lost 0 bases to trimming and J lost 1 base; unmatched junction nucleotides: 7. Germline V gene data show CDR1 as SGHRS and CDR2 as YFSETQ. The CDR3: CASSLGQAGWSYNEQFF. The CDR3 coding sequence is TGCGCCAGCAGCTTGGGGCAAGCGGGATGGTCCTACAATGAGCAGTTCTTC. Together with reference TRBV5-1 and TRBJ2-1, the CDR3 gives the full variable domain: KAGVTQTPRYLIKTRGQQVTLSCSPISGHRSVSWYQQTPGQGLQFLFEYFSETQRNKGNFPGRFSGRQFSNSRSEMNVSTLELGDSALYLCASSLGQAGWSYNEQFFGPGTRLTVL.

V usage is TRBV15 and J usage is TRBJ2-7; D perhaps matches TRBD2 (5 bases). Germline V gene sequence: CDR1 LNHNV, CDR2 YYDKDF (reference sequence). The CDR3 length is 14 residues. Trimming removed 1 base at V and 2 bases at J, with 9 bases between. The CDR3 DNA reads TGTGCCACCAGCAGAGCGACGGGAACCTACGAGCAGTACTTC. Its protein is CATSRATGTYEQYF.

In this sample, this clonotype turned up a few times. The J gene is TRBJ2-7, the V gene TRBV5-6; a weak D match, TRBD2 (5 bases). Trimming cost V 4 bases and J 2 bases, with 16 bases left between them. The germline CDR1 and CDR2 sequences are SGHDT and YYEEEE. The CDR3 runs to 15 residues. In nucleotides, the CDR3 is TGTGCCAGCAGCCCCCTCAATGGACTTGCCTACGAGCAGTACTTC. As protein: CASSPLNGLAYEQYF.

The chain employs TRBV20-1 and TRBJ2-2; D not certain. V shed 3 bases and J shed 0 bases, with 8 bases lying between them. Looked up from germline, CDR1 is DFQATT and CDR2 is SNEGSKA (reference sequence). The CDR3 runs 14 residues. CDR3 coding DNA: TGCAGTGCTAGTCGTACAACGAACACCGGGGAGCTGTTTTTT. Translation: CSASRTTNTGELFF.

The chain is built from TRBV5-1 and TRBJ2-7; a weak D match, TRBD2 (6 bases). The length of the CDR3 is 15 residues. Germline values: CDR1 SGHRS, CDR2 YFSETQ. V was clipped by 4 bases and J by 5 bases, with 19 bases between them. CDR3 protein: CASSVTGGPGNEQYF. The CDR3 nucleotides are TGCGCCAGCAGCGTGACCGGAGGGCCGGGGAACGAGCAGTACTTC.

The gene calls are TRBV19 and TRBJ2-5; D remains unclear. V lost 3 bases, J lost 4 bases, and 15 bases lay in between. The CDR3 sequence is 15 residues long. The germline gives CDR1 LNHDA, CDR2 SQIVND (reference sequence). CDR3 sequence reads: CASSIGYSTAETQYF. In DNA, the CDR3 is TGTGCCAGTAGTATCGGGTATTCGACGGCAGAGACCCAGTACTTC. The complete variable domain, with remaining parts taken from reference TRBV19 and TRBJ2-5, reads DGGITQSPKYLFRKEGQNVTLSCEQNLNHDAMYWYRQDPGQGLRLIYYSQIVNDFQKGDIAEGYSVSREKKESFPLTVTSAQKNPTAFYLCASSIGYSTAETQYFGPGTRLLVL.

The sample holds one count of this clonotype. The rearrangement joins TRBV6-1 to TRBJ2-2, with D possibly matching TRBD1 (6 bases). The CDR3 length is 13 residues. Trimming pared 8 bases from V and 6 bases from J, leaving 13 bases between. Germline loops: CDR1 MNHNS, CDR2 SASEGT. The CDR3 protein is CASSGHGAGELFF. CDR3 nucleotide sequence: TGTGCCAGCTCGGGACATGGAGCCGGGGAGCTGTTTTTT.

This clonotype came up a few times. The rearrangement links TRBV12-3 or TRBV12-4 to TRBJ2-7; 8 nucleotides match TRBD2. The ends lost 4 bases at V and 3 bases at J; junction bases unmatched: 5. The CDR3 runs to 14 residues. CDR3 in DNA: TGTGCCAGCAGTTCGACTAGCGTGAACTACGAGCAGTACTTC. Amino acid sequence: CASSSTSVNYEQYF.

This chain links TRBV7-2 with TRBJ2-3; D is uncertain. V lost 1 base and J lost 4, with 9 bases in between. The CDR3 runs to 14 residues. Germline V gene sequence: CDR1 SGHTA, CDR2 FQGNSA. In DNA form, the CDR3 reads TGTGCCAGCAGCTTAGGGACCGGCGCAGATACGCAGTATTTT. This sequence encodes CASSLGTGADTQYF. Supplemented by reference TRBV7-2 and TRBJ2-3, the full variable domain reads GAGVSQSPSNKVTEKGKDVELRCDPISGHTALYWYRQSLGQGLEFLIYFQGNSAPDKSGLPSDRFSAERTGGSVSTLTIQRTQQEDSAVYLCASSLGTGADTQYFGPGTRLTVL.

J is TRBJ1-2 and V is TRBV29-1; D is possibly TRBD1 (5 bases). The CDR3 loop spans 11 amino acids. Looked up from germline, CDR1 is SQVTM and CDR2 is ANQGSEA. Trimming took 4 bases from V and 8 from J, leaving 11 bases between them. The chain's CDR3 is CSVAQGLGYTF. In DNA, the CDR3 is TGCAGCGTTGCTCAGGGTCTCGGCTACACCTTC.

This rearrangement joins TRBV28 to TRBJ2-4; possibly TRBD2 for D (6 bases). Germline values: CDR1 MDHEN, CDR2 SYDVKM. This CDR3 comprises 12 residues. V dropped 8 bases and J dropped 3 bases, with 8 bases sitting between them. Written as DNA, the CDR3 is TGTGCCAGCGGTAGCGGCAAAAACATTCAGTACTTC. Protein product: CASGSGKNIQYF.

The chain carries TRBV3-1 and TRBJ1-2; D unclear. Looked up from germline, CDR1 is LGHDT and CDR2 is YNNKEL (reference sequence). The CDR3 totals 15 residues. Trimming removed 1 base at V and 4 bases at J, with 13 bases between. CDR3 loop: CASSQGPGPIYGYTF. DNA of the CDR3: TGTGCCAGCAGCCAAGGGCCCGGGCCGATCTATGGCTACACCTTC.

Regarding this clonotype: The junction departs from the called germline gene at one end, perhaps through a read error. This chain joins TRBV20-1 and TRBJ1-2; TRBD1 might be the D (6 bases). The CDR3 runs 12 residues. Germline V lookup: CDR1 DFQATT, CDR2 SNEGSKA (reference sequence). CDR3 DNA sequence: TGCAGTGCTAGTGGGGGGCTGCGTACGGTCGCCTTC. Translation: CSASGGLRTVAF.

The chain combines TRBV12-3 or TRBV12-4 with TRBJ1-1; 7 nucleotides align to TRBD1. The CDR3 runs 13 residues. Unmatched junction bases numbered 5, after V lost 5 bases and J lost 5 bases. The CDR3 region has the DNA TGTGCCAGCAGTCGCGCAGGGGGTACTGAAGCTTTCTTT. Encoded protein: CASSRAGGTEAFF.

The V and J genes are TRBV6-1 and TRBJ2-7; D is unresolved. The CDR3 length is 12 residues. Per germline, CDR1 MNHNS and CDR2 SASEGT. Trimming took 9 bases from V and 4 from J, leaving 13 bases between them. In nucleotides, the CDR3 is TGTGCCAGTCGACTGGAACCTTACGAGCAGTACTTC. It encodes CASRLEPYEQYF.

V gene TRBV30 combines with J gene TRBJ2-1, with D maybe TRBD1 (6 bases). Germline CDR1 and CDR2: GTSNPN and SVGIG (reference sequence). V lost 4 bases and J 6 bases, leaving 16 bases between the germline ends. The CDR3 extends over 14 amino acids. The CDR3 here is CAWKGERITNEQFF. CDR3 in DNA: TGTGCCTGGAAGGGGGAACGGATTACCAATGAGCAGTTCTTC.

V usage is TRBV5-1 and J usage is TRBJ2-7; the D gene is possibly TRBD2 (5 bases). This CDR3 has 16 amino acids. Trimming cost V 4 bases and J 0 bases, with 17 bases left between them. Germline V lookup: CDR1 SGHRS, CDR2 YFSETQ. The CDR3 protein is CASSPLYSGSSYEQYF. The CDR3 nucleotides are TGCGCCAGCAGCCCGCTGTATTCGGGGAGCTCCTACGAGCAGTACTTC.

This clonotype was picked up a small number of times. The chain combines TRBV20-1 with TRBJ2-6, with D hard to call. Germline CDR1 DFQATT, CDR2 SNEGSKA (reference sequence). The CDR3 has 15 residues. Trimming stripped 0 bases from V and 1 base from J, with 7 bases between. The CDR3 nucleotides are TGCAGTGCTAGAGATCTGCAATCTGGGGCCAACGTCCTGACTTTC. This codes for CSARDLQSGANVLTF.

J is TRBJ1-4 and V is TRBV29-1; TRBD1 aligns across 12 bases. Germline V lookup: CDR1 SQVTM, CDR2 ANQGSEA. The V segment lost 1 base and the J segment 7 bases; nucleotides outside the gene matches: 7. CDR3 length: 16 residues. The DNA for the CDR3 is TGCAGCGTTGAAGCCTCTCGGGACAGGGGGCCTGAAAAACTGTTTTTT. As protein: CSVEASRDRGPEKLFF.